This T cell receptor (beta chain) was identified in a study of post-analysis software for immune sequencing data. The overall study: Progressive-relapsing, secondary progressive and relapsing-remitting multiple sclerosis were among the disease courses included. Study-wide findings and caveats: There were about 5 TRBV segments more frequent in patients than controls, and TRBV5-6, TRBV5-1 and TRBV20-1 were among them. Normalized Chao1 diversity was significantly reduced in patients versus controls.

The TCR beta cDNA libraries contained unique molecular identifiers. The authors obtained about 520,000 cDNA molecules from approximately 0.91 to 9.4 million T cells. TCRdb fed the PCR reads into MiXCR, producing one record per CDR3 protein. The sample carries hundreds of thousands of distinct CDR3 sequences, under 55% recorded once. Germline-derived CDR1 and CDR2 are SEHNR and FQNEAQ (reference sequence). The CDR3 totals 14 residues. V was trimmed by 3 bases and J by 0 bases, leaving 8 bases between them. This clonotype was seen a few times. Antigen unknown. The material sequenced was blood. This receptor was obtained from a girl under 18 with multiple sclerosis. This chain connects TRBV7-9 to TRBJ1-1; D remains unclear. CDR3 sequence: CASSLRALNTEAFF. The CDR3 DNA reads TGTGCCAGCAGCTTGAGGGCTCTGAACACTGAAGCTTTCTTT.